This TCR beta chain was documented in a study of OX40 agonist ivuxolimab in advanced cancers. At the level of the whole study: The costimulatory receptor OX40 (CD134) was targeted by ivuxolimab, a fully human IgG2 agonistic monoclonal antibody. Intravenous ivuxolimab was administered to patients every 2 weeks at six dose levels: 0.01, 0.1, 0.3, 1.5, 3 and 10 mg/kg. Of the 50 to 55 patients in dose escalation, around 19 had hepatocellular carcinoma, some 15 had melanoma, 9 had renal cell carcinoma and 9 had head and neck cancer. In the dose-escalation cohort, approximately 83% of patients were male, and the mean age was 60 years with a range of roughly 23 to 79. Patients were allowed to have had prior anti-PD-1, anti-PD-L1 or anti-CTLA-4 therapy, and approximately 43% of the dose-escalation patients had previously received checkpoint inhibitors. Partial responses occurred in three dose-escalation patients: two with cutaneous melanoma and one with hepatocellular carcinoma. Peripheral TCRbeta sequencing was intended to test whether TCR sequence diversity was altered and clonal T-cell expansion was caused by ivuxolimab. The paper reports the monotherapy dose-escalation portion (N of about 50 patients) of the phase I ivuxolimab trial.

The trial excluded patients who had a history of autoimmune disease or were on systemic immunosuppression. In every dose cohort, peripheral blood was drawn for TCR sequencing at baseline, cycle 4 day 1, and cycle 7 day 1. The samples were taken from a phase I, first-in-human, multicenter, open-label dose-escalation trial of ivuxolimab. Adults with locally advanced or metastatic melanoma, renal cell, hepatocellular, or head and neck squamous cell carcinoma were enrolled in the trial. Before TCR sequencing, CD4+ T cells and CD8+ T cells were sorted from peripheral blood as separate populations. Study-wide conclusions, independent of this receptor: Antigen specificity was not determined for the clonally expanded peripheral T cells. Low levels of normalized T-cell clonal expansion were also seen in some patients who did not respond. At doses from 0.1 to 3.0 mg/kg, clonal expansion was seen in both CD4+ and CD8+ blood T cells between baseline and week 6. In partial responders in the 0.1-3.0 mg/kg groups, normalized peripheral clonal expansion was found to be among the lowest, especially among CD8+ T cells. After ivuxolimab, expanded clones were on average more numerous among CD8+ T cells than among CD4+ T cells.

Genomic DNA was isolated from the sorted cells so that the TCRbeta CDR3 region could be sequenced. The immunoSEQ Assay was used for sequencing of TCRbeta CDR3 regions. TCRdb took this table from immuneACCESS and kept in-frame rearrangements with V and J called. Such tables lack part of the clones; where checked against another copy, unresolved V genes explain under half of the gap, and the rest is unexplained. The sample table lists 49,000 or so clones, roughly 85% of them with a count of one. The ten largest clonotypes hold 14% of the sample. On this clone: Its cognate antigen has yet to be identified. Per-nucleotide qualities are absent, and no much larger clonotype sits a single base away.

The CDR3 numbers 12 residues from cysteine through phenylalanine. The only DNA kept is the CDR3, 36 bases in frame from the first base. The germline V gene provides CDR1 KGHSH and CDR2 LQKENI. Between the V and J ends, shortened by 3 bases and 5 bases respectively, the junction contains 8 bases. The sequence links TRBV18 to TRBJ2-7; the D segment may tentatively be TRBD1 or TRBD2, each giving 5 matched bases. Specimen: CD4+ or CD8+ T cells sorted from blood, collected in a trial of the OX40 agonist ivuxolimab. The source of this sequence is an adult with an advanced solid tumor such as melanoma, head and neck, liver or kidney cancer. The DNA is TGTGCCAGCTCACCTGGGGGTAACGAGCAGTACTTC. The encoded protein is CASSPGGNEQYF.